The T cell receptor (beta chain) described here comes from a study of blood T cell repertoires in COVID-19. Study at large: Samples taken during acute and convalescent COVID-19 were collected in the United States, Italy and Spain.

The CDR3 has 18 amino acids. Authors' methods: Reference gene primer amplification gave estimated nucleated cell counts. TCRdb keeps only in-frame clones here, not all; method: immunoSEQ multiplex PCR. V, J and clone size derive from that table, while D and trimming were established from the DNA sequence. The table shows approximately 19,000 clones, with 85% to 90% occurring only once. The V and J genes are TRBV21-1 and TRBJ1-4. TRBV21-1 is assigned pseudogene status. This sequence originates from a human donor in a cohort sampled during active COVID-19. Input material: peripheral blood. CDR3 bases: TGTGCCAGCAGCCCCCGTAGCAGAGGGAATCAAGTAAATGAAAAACTGTTTTTT. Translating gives CASSPRSRGNQVNEKLFF.